This T cell receptor (beta chain) was captured by sequencing in a study of patients and donors after allogeneic stem cell transplantation. TCRdb reanalysed the RT-PCR reads using MiXCR and keeps one entry per CDR3 protein. This table has 50,000 to 60,000 distinct CDR3 sequences, about 14% appearing once. Per germline, CDR1 DFQATT and CDR2 SNEGSKA (reference sequence). The CDR3 spans 17 residues. Trimming at V came to 0 bases and at J to 6 bases, leaving 10 bases not matched to a gene. This clonotype was recorded a few times. This clonotype was obtained from a human donor who was either an allogeneic HSCT recipient or a stem cell or donor lymphocyte infusion donor (not recorded which). It is not recorded whose cells these are; they may come from a transplant donor. The rearrangement joins TRBV20-1 to TRBJ2-2; 10 bases are shared with TRBD2. Sequenced material: blood, either unsorted or a sorted T cell fraction (not recorded which). The CDR3: CSARDELSGRDSGELFF. Here the CDR3 DNA reads TGCAGTGCTAGAGATGAGTTGAGCGGGAGGGACTCCGGGGAGCTGTTTTTT.